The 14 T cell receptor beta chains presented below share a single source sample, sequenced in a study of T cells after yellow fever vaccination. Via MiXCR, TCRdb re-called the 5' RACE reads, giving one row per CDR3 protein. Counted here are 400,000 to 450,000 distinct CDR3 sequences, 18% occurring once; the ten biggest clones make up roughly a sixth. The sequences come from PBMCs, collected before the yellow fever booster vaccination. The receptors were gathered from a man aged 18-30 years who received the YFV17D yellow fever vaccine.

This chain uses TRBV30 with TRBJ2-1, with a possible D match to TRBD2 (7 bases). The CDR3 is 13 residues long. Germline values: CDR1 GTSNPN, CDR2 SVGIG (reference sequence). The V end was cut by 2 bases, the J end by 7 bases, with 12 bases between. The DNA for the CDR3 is TGTGCCTGGAGTATCGGGGGGCAGAATGAGCAGTTCTTC. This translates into CAWSIGGQNEQFF.

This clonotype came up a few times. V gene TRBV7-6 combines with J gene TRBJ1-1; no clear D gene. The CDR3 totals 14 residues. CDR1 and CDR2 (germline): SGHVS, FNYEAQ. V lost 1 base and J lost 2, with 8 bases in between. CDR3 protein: CASSLGWPNTEAFF. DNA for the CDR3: TGTGCCAGCAGCTTAGGATGGCCTAACACTGAAGCTTTCTTT.

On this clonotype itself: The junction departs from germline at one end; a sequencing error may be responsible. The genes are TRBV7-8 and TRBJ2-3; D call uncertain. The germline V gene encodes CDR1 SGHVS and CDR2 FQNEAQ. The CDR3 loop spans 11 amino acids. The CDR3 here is CASSLGGGPFF. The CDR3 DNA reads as TGTGCCAGCAGCTTAGGCGGCGGACCCTTTTTT.

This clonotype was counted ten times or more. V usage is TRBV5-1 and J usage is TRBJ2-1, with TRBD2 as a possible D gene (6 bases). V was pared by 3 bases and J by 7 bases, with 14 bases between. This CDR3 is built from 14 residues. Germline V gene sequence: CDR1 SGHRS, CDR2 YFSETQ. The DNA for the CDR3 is TGCGCCAGCAGCTCATTAGCGGCCGGGAATGAGCAGTTCTTC. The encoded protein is CASSSLAAGNEQFF.

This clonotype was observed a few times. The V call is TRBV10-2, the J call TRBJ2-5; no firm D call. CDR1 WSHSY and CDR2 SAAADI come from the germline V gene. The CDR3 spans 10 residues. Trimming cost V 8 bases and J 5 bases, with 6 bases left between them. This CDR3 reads CASGVETQYF. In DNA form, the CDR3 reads TGCGCCAGCGGAGTTGAGACCCAGTACTTC.

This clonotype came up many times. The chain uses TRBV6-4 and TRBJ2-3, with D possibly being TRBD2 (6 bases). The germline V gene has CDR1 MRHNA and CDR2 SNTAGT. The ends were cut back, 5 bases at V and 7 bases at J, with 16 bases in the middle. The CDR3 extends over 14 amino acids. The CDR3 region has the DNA TGTGCCAGCAGTTCGACTAGATCGAGGAATACGCAGTATTTT. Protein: CASSSTRSRNTQYF.

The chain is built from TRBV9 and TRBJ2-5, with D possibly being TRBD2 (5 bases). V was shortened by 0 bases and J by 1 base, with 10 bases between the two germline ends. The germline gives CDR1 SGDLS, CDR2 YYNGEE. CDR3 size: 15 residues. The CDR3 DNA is TGTGCCAGCAGCGTAGTACCGGGGTTCCAAGAGACCCAGTACTTC. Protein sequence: CASSVVPGFQETQYF. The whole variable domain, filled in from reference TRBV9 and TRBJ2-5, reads DSGVTQTPKHLITATGQRVTLRCSPRSGDLSVYWYQQSLDQGLQFLIQYYNGEERAKGNILERFSAQQFPDLHSELNLSSLELGDSALYFCASSVVPGFQETQYFGPGTRLLVL.

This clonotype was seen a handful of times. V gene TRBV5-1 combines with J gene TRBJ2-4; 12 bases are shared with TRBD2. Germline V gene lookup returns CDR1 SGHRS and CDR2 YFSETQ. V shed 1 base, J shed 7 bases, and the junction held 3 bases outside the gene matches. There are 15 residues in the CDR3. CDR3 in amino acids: CASSLLGLAGNIQYF. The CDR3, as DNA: TGCGCCAGCAGCTTGCTGGGACTAGCGGGCAACATTCAGTACTTC.

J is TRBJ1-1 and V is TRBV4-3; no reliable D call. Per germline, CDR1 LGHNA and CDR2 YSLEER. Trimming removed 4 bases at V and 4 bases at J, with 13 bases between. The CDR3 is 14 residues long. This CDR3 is CASSRVVWGTEAFF. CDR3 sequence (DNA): TGCGCCAGCAGCCGGGTCGTCTGGGGCACTGAAGCTTTCTTT.

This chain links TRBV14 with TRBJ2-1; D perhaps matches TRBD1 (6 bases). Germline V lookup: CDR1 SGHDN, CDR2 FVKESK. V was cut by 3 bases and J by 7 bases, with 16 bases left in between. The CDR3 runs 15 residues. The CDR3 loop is CASSQAVGAWNEQFF. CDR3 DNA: TGTGCCAGCAGCCAGGCTGTGGGGGCCTGGAATGAGCAGTTCTTC.

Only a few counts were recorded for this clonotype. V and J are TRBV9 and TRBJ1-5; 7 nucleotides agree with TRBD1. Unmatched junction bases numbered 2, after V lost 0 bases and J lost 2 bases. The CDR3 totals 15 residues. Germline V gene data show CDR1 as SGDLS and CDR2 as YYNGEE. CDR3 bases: TGTGCCAGCAGCGTAGAGGGGGCGGGCAATCAGCCCCAGCATTTT. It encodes CASSVEGAGNQPQHF.

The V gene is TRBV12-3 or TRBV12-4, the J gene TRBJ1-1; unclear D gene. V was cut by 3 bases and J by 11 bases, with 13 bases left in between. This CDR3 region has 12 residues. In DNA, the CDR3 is TGTGCCAGCAGTTTCGGGGTCCCGGGTGCTTTCTTT. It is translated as CASSFGVPGAFF.

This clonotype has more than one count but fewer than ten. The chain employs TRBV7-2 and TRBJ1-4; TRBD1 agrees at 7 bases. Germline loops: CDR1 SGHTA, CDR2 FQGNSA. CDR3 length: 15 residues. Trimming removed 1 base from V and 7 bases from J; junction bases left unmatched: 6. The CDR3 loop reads CASSLVWDSGEKLFF. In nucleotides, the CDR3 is TGTGCCAGCAGCTTAGTTTGGGACAGTGGTGAAAAACTGTTTTTT.

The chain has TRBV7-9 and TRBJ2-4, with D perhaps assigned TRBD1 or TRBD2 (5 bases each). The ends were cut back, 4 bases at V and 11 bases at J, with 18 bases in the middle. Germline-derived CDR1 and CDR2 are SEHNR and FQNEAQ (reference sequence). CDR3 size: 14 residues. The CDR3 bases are TGTGCCAGCAGCTCCTTCGGGGACGTTGGGCTTCAGTACTTC. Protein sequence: CASSSFGDVGLQYF.